The rows below give T cell receptor beta chains drawn from one sample of a study of shared clonotypes between healthy human individuals. The data were produced by immunoSEQ multiplex PCR, yet TCRdb's version contains in-frame clones alone and is incomplete. The sample consists of around 2.1 million clones, about 94% of them appearing once. Sequencing was done on a sample of naive CD4+ T cells sorted from blood. The source is a man younger than 35 in good health. CDR3s leave out the opening cysteine and the closing phenylalanine or tryptophan. Size values are once, few and many counts, or a class for expanded clones, and some rows have none.

TRBV25-1	TRBJ2-3	.	ASSVGIAGRADTQY
TRBV10-1	TRBJ2-5	.	ASSQHRQGAWETQY
TRBV6-6	TRBJ2-7	.	ASSKTGEQY
TRBV30	TRBJ1-1	.	ACPAGTVPEAF
TRBV7-3	TRBJ2-3	once	ASSLLAASTDTQY
TRBV15	TRBJ2-7	.	ATSPDGFTYEQY
TRBV19	TRBJ1-3	.	ASSTGQLVASGNTIY
TRBV18	TRBJ1-3	.	ASSPGTGNTIY
TRBV2	TRBJ1-5	.	ASSAGRNNQPQH
TRBV5-1	TRBJ2-3	.	ASSLTGTFGADTQY
TRBV6-5	TRBJ1-5	.	ASSSDRDQPQH
TRBV28	TRBJ1-5	.	ASLTGGTSKPNQPQH
TRBV10-3	TRBJ2-5	.	AIGTGTGTETQY
TRBV5-1	TRBJ1-2	.	ASSIGQGEVYT
TRBV5-6	TRBJ2-2	.	ASSRGPVNTGELF
TRBV18	TRBJ2-2	.	ASSPVASNTGELF
TRBV2	TRBJ2-1	.	ASSATSVDEQF
TRBV15	TRBJ1-2	.	ATSRDVGGYT
TRBV28	TRBJ1-1	.	ASSLATGTGTLGAF
TRBV6-1	TRBJ1-1	.	ASSHGVNTEAF
TRBV5-1	TRBJ2-5	.	ASSLGPDSTETQY
TRBV27	TRBJ1-1	.	ASSLRGQGKAF
TRBV5-1	TRBJ1-3	.	ASSLAAGGSGNTIY
TRBV5-1	TRBJ1-1	.	ASSTSRDSGNTEAF
TRBV6-6	TRBJ2-7	.	ASSYAGTSYEQY
TRBV2	TRBJ1-4	once	ASSVTAGQTY
TRBV30	TRBJ1-5	.	AWSAGRDQPQH
TRBV2	TRBJ2-3	once	ASSYPSGTDTQY
TRBV28	TRBJ1-6	.	ASSPGTSDSPLH
TRBV19	TRBJ1-1	.	ASSTDRVGTEAF
TRBV5-4	TRBJ2-3	.	ASSPGLAGELGTDTQY
TRBV11-3	TRBJ1-1	.	ASSPPGSTEAF
TRBV2	TRBJ2-7	once	ASSEGGIGGDEQY
TRBV18	TRBJ1-2	.	ASSPPGSTNYGYT
TRBV14	TRBJ2-3	.	ASSQDFFPDTQY
TRBV5-1	TRBJ1-2	.	ASSLTGEEYYGYT
TRBV19	TRBJ1-2	.	ASSLTGQGGYGYT
TRBV30	TRBJ2-2	.	AWSVRSSGGTGELF
TRBV28	TRBJ1-3	.	ASSLPTRASGNTIY
TRBV19	TRBJ1-1	.	ASSQADLTGTEAF
TRBV15	TRBJ1-1	.	ATSTGVNTEAF
TRBV6-4	TRBJ2-3	once	ASSQDRVGDTQY
TRBV30	TRBJ2-1	.	AWSVLDRAGEQF
TRBV10-3	TRBJ1-1	.	AISVGRENTEAF
TRBV7-9	TRBJ2-5	.	ASSSSLWRDRGETQY
TRBV9	TRBJ1-2	once	ASSSGRNNYGYT
TRBV9	TRBJ2-7	.	ASSVGSGAVSYEQY
TRBV5-1	TRBJ1-6	.	ASSAGDRDSPLH
TRBV27	TRBJ2-5	.	ASSLSTGNRYQETQY
TRBV28	TRBJ2-3	.	ASSLSGRATADTQY
TRBV2	TRBJ2-7	.	ASSDAYEQY
TRBV23-1	TRBJ1-5	.	ASSQSPRQPQH